A selection of T cell receptor beta chains follows, all from one sample in a study of response to subunit inactivated influenza vaccine. One entry per CDR3 protein, called by TCRdb with MiXCR from the RT-PCR reads. The top ten hold about a third of the sample, which has over 150,000 distinct CDR3 sequences, about 10% seen once. The sample consisted of CD8+ T cells sorted from PBMCs, taken around 25 months after vaccination. These TCRs come from a man between 50 and 75 years old who received an inactivated influenza vaccine. Each CDR3 is given with its conserved first and last residue. The D gene is left open where the match is weak.

v_call: TRBV18
j_call: TRBJ2-6
d_call: .
cdr3_aa: CASSPLGDPGANVLTF

v_call: TRBV5-1
j_call: TRBJ2-7
d_call: TRBD2
cdr3_aa: CASSFGTSGDEQYF

v_call: TRBV4-1
j_call: TRBJ1-2
d_call: TRBD1
cdr3_aa: CASSQRRDSGIYGYTF

v_call: TRBV10-3
j_call: TRBJ2-1
d_call: TRBD2
cdr3_aa: CAISGGLAGPNEQFF

v_call: TRBV25-1
j_call: TRBJ1-1
d_call: .
cdr3_aa: CASSRVGLTEAFF

v_call: TRBV15
j_call: TRBJ2-1
d_call: .
cdr3_aa: CATTPGTPYNEQFF

v_call: TRBV15
j_call: TRBJ2-2
d_call: .
cdr3_aa: CATSMRTGELFF

v_call: TRBV7-9
j_call: TRBJ2-1
d_call: .
cdr3_aa: CASSLVVGVTEQFF

v_call: TRBV27
j_call: TRBJ2-1
d_call: .
cdr3_aa: CATSSWGRYNEQFF

v_call: TRBV14
j_call: TRBJ2-1
d_call: .
cdr3_aa: CASSHGLNNEQFF

v_call: TRBV20-1
j_call: TRBJ2-5
d_call: TRBD2
cdr3_aa: CCARDKGGGASPETQYF

v_call: TRBV7-6
j_call: TRBJ2-3
d_call: .
cdr3_aa: CASSLDSPSTDTQYF

v_call: TRBV12-3/TRBV12-4
j_call: TRBJ2-2
d_call: .
cdr3_aa: CASSFSFWGNTGELFF

v_call: TRBV10-2
j_call: TRBJ2-3
d_call: .
cdr3_aa: CASSGALDTDTQYF

v_call: TRBV13
j_call: TRBJ1-2
d_call: .
cdr3_aa: CASSLPAQANYGYTF

v_call: TRBV7-9
j_call: TRBJ2-2
d_call: .
cdr3_aa: CASSPRGPGELFF

v_call: TRBV4-3
j_call: TRBJ2-7
d_call: .
cdr3_aa: CASSQDWTFSYEQYF

v_call: TRBV7-9
j_call: TRBJ2-1
d_call: TRBD2
cdr3_aa: CASSTSPGLAGDREQFF

v_call: TRBV4-3
j_call: TRBJ2-1
d_call: .
cdr3_aa: CASSQARYNEQFF

v_call: TRBV9
j_call: TRBJ2-1
d_call: TRBD2
cdr3_aa: CASSYSGGGADEQFF

v_call: TRBV4-1
j_call: TRBJ2-7
d_call: .
cdr3_aa: CASSQGEGSYERYF

v_call: TRBV11-2
j_call: TRBJ2-1
d_call: .
cdr3_aa: CASSLGTPLSSYNEQFF

v_call: TRBV28
j_call: TRBJ2-5
d_call: TRBD1
cdr3_aa: CASSLENRGETQYF

v_call: TRBV4-1
j_call: TRBJ1-1
d_call: .
cdr3_aa: CASSQVGGGHLNTEAFF

v_call: TRBV14
j_call: TRBJ2-2
d_call: TRBD2
cdr3_aa: CASSQDTTSGNTGELFF

v_call: TRBV20-1
j_call: TRBJ2-7
d_call: .
cdr3_aa: CSARDLSTGEQYF

v_call: TRBV29-1
j_call: TRBJ1-2
d_call: .
cdr3_aa: CSVELGNGYTF

v_call: TRBV6-2/TRBV6-3
j_call: TRBJ1-1
d_call: .
cdr3_aa: CASSPDENTEAFF

v_call: TRBV7-6
j_call: TRBJ2-3
d_call: TRBD2
cdr3_aa: CASSSRLAGGTDTQYF

v_call: TRBV6-1
j_call: TRBJ2-4
d_call: .
cdr3_aa: CGPSREAKNIQYF

v_call: TRBV7-9
j_call: TRBJ1-1
d_call: .
cdr3_aa: CASSSGGAYTEAFF

v_call: TRBV4-3
j_call: TRBJ2-1
d_call: .
cdr3_aa: CASSRNPWGGSEDEQFF

v_call: TRBV14
j_call: TRBJ2-7
d_call: .
cdr3_aa: CASSQTGFYEQYF

v_call: TRBV11-2
j_call: TRBJ2-4
d_call: TRBD2
cdr3_aa: CASSLGLAGGPLAKNIQYF

v_call: TRBV12-3/TRBV12-4
j_call: TRBJ1-5
d_call: .
cdr3_aa: CASSFSGQPQHF

v_call: TRBV6-6
j_call: TRBJ2-7
d_call: .
cdr3_aa: CASSPTDYEQYF

v_call: TRBV29-1
j_call: TRBJ2-1
d_call: TRBD2
cdr3_aa: CSVEGGTTNEQFF

v_call: TRBV27
j_call: TRBJ2-2
d_call: .
cdr3_aa: CASSSPGRVNTGELFF

v_call: TRBV3-1
j_call: TRBJ2-5
d_call: TRBD2
cdr3_aa: CASSQASGYAETQYF

v_call: TRBV7-8
j_call: TRBJ2-1
d_call: .
cdr3_aa: CASSNRDSLGLDEQFF

v_call: TRBV5-1
j_call: TRBJ2-5
d_call: .
cdr3_aa: CASSLGFSQETQYF

v_call: TRBV27
j_call: TRBJ2-7
d_call: .
cdr3_aa: CASRSHYEYSYEQYF

v_call: TRBV7-9
j_call: TRBJ1-1
d_call: .
cdr3_aa: CASSLGGLNTEAFF

v_call: TRBV7-9
j_call: TRBJ2-7
d_call: .
cdr3_aa: CASSPVGGNEQYF

v_call: TRBV7-8
j_call: TRBJ2-6
d_call: TRBD2
cdr3_aa: CASSLGGSGANVLTF

v_call: TRBV5-1
j_call: TRBJ2-1
d_call: .
cdr3_aa: CASSGQWGANEQFF

v_call: TRBV28
j_call: TRBJ2-7
d_call: .
cdr3_aa: CASRFSGYTYEQYF

v_call: TRBV28
j_call: TRBJ2-2
d_call: .
cdr3_aa: CASSFVPGQNTGELFF

v_call: TRBV2
j_call: TRBJ2-7
d_call: .
cdr3_aa: CASRVVGGNYEQYF

v_call: TRBV7-9
j_call: TRBJ1-2
d_call: .
cdr3_aa: CASSPPSGRLYGYTF

v_call: TRBV11-2
j_call: TRBJ2-1
d_call: .
cdr3_aa: CASSLGEYNEQFF